A single sample is the source of the 16 T cell receptor beta chains below, sequenced in a study of early T cells in non-severe SARS-CoV-2 infection. TCRdb fed the 5' RACE reads into MiXCR, producing one record per CDR3 protein. The sample includes around 80,000 distinct CDR3 sequences, roughly an eighth of them seen just once. Sequenced sample: whole blood. The receptors were sampled from an adult who was a healthcare worker with PCR-confirmed SARS-CoV-2 infection or an uninfected control (not recorded which).

This clonotype has just a few counts. The genes are TRBV2 and TRBJ1-1; the match to TRBD1 covers 8 bases. The V gene end was trimmed by 4 bases and the J gene end by 7 bases; junction bases not matched to a gene: 5. This CDR3 is 13 amino acids long. CDR1 and CDR2 from the germline V gene are SNHLY and FYNNEI. The CDR3: CASSVPGTGEAFF. The CDR3 nucleotides read TGTGCCAGCAGTGTTCCCGGGACAGGTGAAGCTTTCTTT.

This clonotype was seen many times. The gene calls are TRBV12-3 or TRBV12-4 and TRBJ2-2, with a tentative D call TRBD2 (6 bases). Between the trimmed V and J ends, which lost 4 bases and 0 bases, there was a span of 15 bases. The CDR3 loop spans 17 amino acids. CDR3 in DNA: TGTGCCAGCAGTTCCGGGGCGGGGTGGACGAACACCGGGGAGCTGTTTTTT. This sequence encodes CASSSGAGWTNTGELFF.

This clonotype was seen a few times. The chain employs TRBV6-6 and TRBJ1-1, with 7 bases lining up with TRBD1. Trimming removed 11 bases from V and 3 bases from J; junction bases left unmatched: 9. Germline CDR1 is MNHNY and CDR2 is SVGAGI (reference sequence). The length of the CDR3 is 13 residues. The DNA for the CDR3 is TGTGCCGTGCAGGGGGTAGGGGACACTGAAGCTTTCTTT. Translated, it gives CAVQGVGDTEAFF.

CDR3 region: CASTRSGTGEQYF. The CDR3 bases are TGTGCCAGCACCCGGAGTGGGACGGGCGAGCAGTACTTC. The V call is TRBV6-1, the J call TRBJ2-7; the D call may be TRBD1 or TRBD2 (5 bases each). Germline V gene lookup returns CDR1 MNHNS and CDR2 SASEGT. V gave up 7 bases and J gave up 6 bases, with 16 bases separating them. This CDR3 spans 13 amino acids.

This sequence joins TRBV27 and TRBJ2-5; TRBD1 matches 8 bases. The CDR3 covers 14 residues. J was trimmed by 5 bases and V by 0 bases; bases with no gene match: 2. The germline V gene encodes CDR1 MNHEY and CDR2 SMNVEV (reference sequence). CDR3 sequence: CASSLSGQVETQYF. CDR3 nucleotide sequence: TGTGCCAGCAGTTTATCGGGACAGGTTGAGACCCAGTACTTC.

The V and J genes are TRBV5-1 and TRBJ1-6; D is unclear. CDR3 size: 14 residues. Trimming removed 1 base from V and 7 bases from J, with 9 bases in between. The germline V gene has CDR1 SGHRS and CDR2 YFSETQ. CDR3 region: CASSLRGRNSPLHF. The CDR3 region has the DNA TGCGCCAGCAGCTTGAGAGGAAGGAATTCACCCCTCCACTTT.

This clonotype came up a few times. This sequence joins TRBV29-1 and TRBJ2-7; D not resolved. Germline CDR1 and CDR2: SQVTM and ANQGSEA. V lost 6 bases and J 5 bases, leaving 11 bases between the germline ends. The CDR3 runs 11 residues. The CDR3, as DNA: TGCAGCGTCCAGACCGCTGACGAGCAGTACTTC. It encodes CSVQTADEQYF.

There are a few counts of this clonotype. The chain uses TRBV20-1 and TRBJ2-7; D perhaps matches TRBD1 (5 bases). V lost 4 bases and J 3 bases, leaving 10 bases between the germline ends. This CDR3 comprises 12 residues. Germline assignment: CDR1 DFQATT and CDR2 SNEGSKA (reference sequence). This chain's CDR3 is CSAIWTSYEQYF. The CDR3 DNA is TGCAGTGCTATCTGGACAAGCTACGAGCAGTACTTC.

The chain uses TRBV5-6 and TRBJ1-5; a possible D gene is TRBD1 (6 bases). CDR1 is SGHDT and CDR2 is YYEEEE in the germline V gene. The CDR3 sequence is 14 residues long. The V gene lost 2 bases and the J gene lost 7 bases, with 13 bases spanning the gap. CDR3 nucleotide sequence: TGTGCCAGCAGCTTAAGAGGCAGGGGCCAGCCCCAGCATTTT. This sequence encodes CASSLRGRGQPQHF.

The sample holds a few counts of this clonotype. The genes are TRBV7-9 and TRBJ2-1; TRBD2 aligns across 8 bases. Germline V gene data show CDR1 as SEHNR and CDR2 as FQNEAQ (reference sequence). The CDR3 contains 18 residues. The V segment lost 6 bases and the J segment 7 bases; nucleotides outside the gene matches: 20. DNA for the CDR3: TGTGCCAGCAGACCAACCCTCGGACGGACTAGCTCCGTTAATGAGCAGTTCTTC. As protein: CASRPTLGRTSSVNEQFF.

This chain connects TRBV12-3 or TRBV12-4 to TRBJ1-5, with D unresolved. The CDR3 has 12 residues. V shed 4 bases and J shed 6 bases, with 7 bases lying between them. CDR3 sequence reads: CASSYVSQPQHF. The CDR3 region has the DNA TGTGCCAGCAGTTACGTGAGTCAGCCCCAGCATTTT.

The chain couples TRBV30 to TRBJ1-1, with D hard to call. The ends were cut back, 2 bases at V and 8 bases at J, with 15 bases in the middle. CDR1 is GTSNPN and CDR2 is SVGIG in the germline V gene (reference sequence). The CDR3 totals 13 residues. CDR3 region: CAWSFDLNGEAFF. The CDR3 coding sequence is TGTGCCTGGAGTTTTGACCTGAACGGGGAAGCTTTCTTT. The variable domain in full, with the rest retrieved from reference TRBV30 and TRBJ1-1, is SQTIHQWPATLVQPVGSPLSLECTVEGTSNPNLYWYRQAAGRGLQLLFYSVGIGQISSEVPQNLSASRPQDRQFILSSKKLLLSDSGFYLCAWSFDLNGEAFFGQGTRLTVV.

The rearrangement uses TRBV6-4 and TRBJ2-2, with TRBD1 matching over 7 bases. Germline V gene data show CDR1 as MRHNA and CDR2 as SNTAGT. V lost 6 bases to trimming and J lost 5 bases; unmatched junction nucleotides: 6. The CDR3 extends over 14 amino acids. CDR3: CASSVQQGTGELFF. CDR3 coding DNA: TGTGCCAGCAGCGTACAACAGGGGACCGGGGAGCTGTTTTTT.

The CDR3 is CASNNRDRSRSNTGELFF. In nucleotides, the CDR3 is TGTGCCAGCAACAACCGGGACAGGTCCCGATCGAACACCGGGGAGCTGTTTTTT. The V call is TRBV7-9, the J call TRBJ2-2; 8 bases fit TRBD1. With 7 bases clipped from V and 0 bases from J, the junction kept 13 bases outside the gene matches. There are 18 residues in the CDR3. Germline V gene data show CDR1 as SEHNR and CDR2 as FQNEAQ (reference sequence). Complete variable domain (other parts from reference TRBV7-9 and TRBJ2-2): DTGVSQNPRHKITKRGQNVTFRCDPISEHNRLYWYRQTLGQGPEFLTYFQNEAQLEKSRLLSDRFSAERPKGSFSTLEIQRTEQGDSAMYLCASNNRDRSRSNTGELFFGEGSRLTVL.

Many counts were recorded for this clonotype. This chain joins TRBV5-4 and TRBJ2-1; TRBD1 might be the D (5 bases). The germline gives CDR1 SGHNT, CDR2 YYREEE (reference sequence). Trimming left V 0 bases short and J 6 bases short, with 22 bases between. This CDR3 has 18 amino acids. CDR3: CASSLGTIWIERGNEQFF. The CDR3 nucleotides read TGTGCCAGCAGCTTGGGCACAATATGGATTGAAAGGGGCAATGAGCAGTTCTTC.

There are a few counts of this clonotype. V and J are TRBV5-1 and TRBJ2-3; D not resolved. V lost 0 bases, J lost 4 bases, and 12 bases lay in between. This CDR3 contains 15 residues. Germline CDR1 SGHRS, CDR2 YFSETQ. The CDR3 DNA sequence: TGCGCCAGCAGCTTGGACGGATACGGGCCAGATACGCAGTATTTT. This gives the protein CASSLDGYGPDTQYF.